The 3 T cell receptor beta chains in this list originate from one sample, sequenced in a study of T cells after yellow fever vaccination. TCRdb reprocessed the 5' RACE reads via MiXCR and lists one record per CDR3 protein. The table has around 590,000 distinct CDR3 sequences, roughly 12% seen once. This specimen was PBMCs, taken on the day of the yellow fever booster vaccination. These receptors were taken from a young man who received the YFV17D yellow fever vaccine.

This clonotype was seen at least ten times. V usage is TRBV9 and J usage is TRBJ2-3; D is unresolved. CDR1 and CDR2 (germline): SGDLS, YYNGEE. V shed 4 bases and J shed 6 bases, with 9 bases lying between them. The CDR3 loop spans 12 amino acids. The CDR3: CASSPLRDTQYF. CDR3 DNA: TGTGCCAGCAGCCCCTTGAGGGATACGCAGTATTTT.

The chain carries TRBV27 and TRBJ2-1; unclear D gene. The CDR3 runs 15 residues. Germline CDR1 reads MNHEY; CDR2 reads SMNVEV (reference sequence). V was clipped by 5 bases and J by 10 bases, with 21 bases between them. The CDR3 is CASSGPGPLTEEQFF. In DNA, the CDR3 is TGTGCCAGCAGTGGTCCTGGGCCCTTGACGGAAGAGCAGTTCTTC.

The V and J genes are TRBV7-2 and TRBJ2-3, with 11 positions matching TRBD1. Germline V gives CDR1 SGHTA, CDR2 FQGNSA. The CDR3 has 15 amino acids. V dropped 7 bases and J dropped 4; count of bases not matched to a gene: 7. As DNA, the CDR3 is TGTGCCAGCAAAACAGGGACAGGGGGAGCAGATACGCAGTATTTT. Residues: CASKTGTGGADTQYF.